The 12 T cell receptor beta chains in this list originate from one sample, sequenced in a study of post-analysis software for immune sequencing data. These receptors' targets are unknown. Unique molecular identifiers were carried by the TCR beta cDNA libraries. TCRdb analysed the PCR reads with MiXCR anew, one entry per CDR3 protein. The sample has some 260,000 distinct CDR3 sequences, 30% to 45% seen once. Notes on the study in general: Among roughly 5 TRBV segments more frequent in patients than controls were TRBV5-6, TRBV5-1 and TRBV20-1.

Sequenced material: blood. These receptors were taken from a girl between 10 and 17 years old with multiple sclerosis.

The V call is TRBV7-2, the J call TRBJ2-5; perhaps D is TRBD1 or TRBD2 (5 bases each). V was clipped by 1 base and J by 4 bases, with 16 bases between them. Germline-derived CDR1 and CDR2 are SGHTA and FQGNSA. This CDR3 is 16 amino acids long. As DNA, the CDR3 is TGTGCCAGCAGCTTAGGAAAATGGGGTGGGGGAGAGACCCAGTACTTC. The encoded protein is CASSLGKWGGGETQYF.

This clonotype was seen many times. The V and J genes are TRBV29-1 and TRBJ1-1, with D unresolved. The V end was cut by 4 bases, the J end by 1 base, with 4 bases between. The CDR3 runs 11 residues. From germline, CDR1 is SQVTM and CDR2 ANQGSEA. CDR3 DNA: TGCAGCGTTGTAACGAACACTGAAGCTTTCTTT. Protein: CSVVTNTEAFF.

V usage is TRBV29-1 and J usage is TRBJ1-2; 9 bases line up with TRBD1. The trim removed 0 bases at V and 7 bases at J, leaving 6 bases unmatched. This CDR3 comprises 14 residues. Germline CDR1 is SQVTM and CDR2 is ANQGSEA. Here the CDR3 DNA reads TGCAGCGTTGAAGAACAGGGGGCGGATAGTGGCTACACCTTC. Residues: CSVEEQGADSGYTF.

This clonotype was observed at least ten times. The V call is TRBV6-5, the J call TRBJ2-5, with 12 bases aligning to TRBD1. CDR1 is MNHEY and CDR2 is SVGAGI in the germline V gene. The CDR3 runs 15 residues. V lost 4 bases to trimming and J lost 5 bases; unmatched junction nucleotides: 5. The DNA for the CDR3 is TGTGCCAGCAGTTCCGGGACAGGGGGCGACGAGACCCAGTACTTC. Amino acids: CASSSGTGGDETQYF.

At least ten counts were recorded for this clonotype. V is TRBV15 and J is TRBJ2-1; the D call may be TRBD1 or TRBD2 (5 bases each). This CDR3 has 15 residues. The germline V gene encodes CDR1 LNHNV and CDR2 YYDKDF (reference sequence). Trimming shortened V by 3 bases and J by 2 bases, and 11 bases separated the two germline ends. The CDR3 DNA is TGTGCCACCAGCAGGTCGGGGACGACCTACAATGAGCAGTTCTTC. The encoded protein is CATSRSGTTYNEQFF.

This rearrangement joins TRBV20-1 to TRBJ2-5; D may be TRBD1 or TRBD2 (5 bases each). The J call is doubtful: the DNA matches TRBJ2-7 better. The CDR3 spans 15 residues. CDR1 and CDR2 from the germline V gene are DFQATT and SNEGSKA (reference sequence). The CDR3 loop reads CSARDPQGHAGEQYF. DNA of the CDR3: TGCAGTGCTAGAGATCCCCAGGGCCACGCGGGCGAGCAGTACTTC.

In the case of this clonotype: A much larger clonotype is one base distant, so this may be a read error. The genes are TRBV15 and TRBJ1-1, with unresolved D. The CDR3 is 12 amino acids. Between the trimmed V and J ends, which lost 0 bases and 4 bases, there was a span of 3 bases. Germline values: CDR1 LNHNV, CDR2 YYDKDF (reference sequence). The DNA for the CDR3 is TGTGCCACCAGCAGAGAGTGCACTGAAGCTTTCTTT. It yields the protein CATSRECTEAFF. The entire variable domain, with the rest obtained from reference TRBV15 and TRBJ1-1, is as follows: DAMVIQNPRYQVTQFGKPVTLSCSQTLNHNVMYWYQQKSSQAPKLLFHYYDKDFNNEADTPDNFQSRRPNTSFCFLDIRSPGLGDTAMYLCATSRECTEAFFGQGTRLTVV.

V usage is TRBV20-1 and J usage is TRBJ2-5; D call uncertain. This CDR3 spans 16 amino acids. From germline, CDR1 is DFQATT and CDR2 SNEGSKA (reference sequence). Trimming shortened V by 0 bases and J by 5 bases, and 19 bases separated the two germline ends. CDR3 coding DNA: TGCAGTGCTAGAGATCGCGATAATGGTGGGGTGGAGACCCAGTACTTC. This codes for CSARDRDNGGVETQYF.

This clonotype appeared a few times. The V and J genes are TRBV5-1 and TRBJ1-1; no clear D gene. The CDR3 length is 13 residues. Trimming stripped 3 bases from V and 6 bases from J, with 12 bases between. Germline V gene lookup returns CDR1 SGHRS and CDR2 YFSETQ. The CDR3 sequence: CASSSLSGSEAFF. As DNA, the CDR3 is TGCGCCAGCAGCTCCCTGAGCGGGTCTGAAGCTTTCTTT. Full variable domain (outside the CDR3, taken from reference TRBV5-1 and TRBJ1-1): KAGVTQTPRYLIKTRGQQVTLSCSPISGHRSVSWYQQTPGQGLQFLFEYFSETQRNKGNFPGRFSGRQFSNSRSEMNVSTLELGDSALYLCASSSLSGSEAFFGQGTRLTVV.

This clonotype has ten or more counts. The rearrangement uses TRBV12-3 or TRBV12-4 and TRBJ2-1; 11 positions match TRBD1. This CDR3 has 17 residues. The V gene end was trimmed by 6 bases and the J gene end by 4 bases; junction bases not matched to a gene: 11. Written as DNA, the CDR3 is TGTGCCAGCAGGGATCCTCTCGGGACAGGGGGATACAATGAGCAGTTCTTC. Amino acid sequence: CASRDPLGTGGYNEQFF.

This chain connects TRBV7-2 to TRBJ2-7; TRBD2 is a possible D gene (6 bases). The germline V gene has CDR1 SGHTA and CDR2 FQGNSA. Trimming cost V 5 bases and J 3 bases, with 11 bases left between them. The CDR3 is 13 amino acids. Written as DNA, the CDR3 is TGTGCCAGCAGCCGGGACTCCGGCTACGAGCAGTACTTC. Its protein is CASSRDSGYEQYF.

As to this clonotype: This may arise from a read error, as a much more abundant clone is one base away. This chain uses TRBV27 with TRBJ2-3, with 8 positions matching TRBD2. The CDR3 is 14 residues long. Germline CDR1 and CDR2: MNHEY and SMNVEV (reference sequence). Trimming cost V 5 bases and J 8 bases; bases outside gene matches: 9. This CDR3 reads CASSPRTSPGTQYF. DNA for the CDR3: TGTGCCAGCAGTCCAAGGACTAGCCCAGGTACGCAGTATTTT.